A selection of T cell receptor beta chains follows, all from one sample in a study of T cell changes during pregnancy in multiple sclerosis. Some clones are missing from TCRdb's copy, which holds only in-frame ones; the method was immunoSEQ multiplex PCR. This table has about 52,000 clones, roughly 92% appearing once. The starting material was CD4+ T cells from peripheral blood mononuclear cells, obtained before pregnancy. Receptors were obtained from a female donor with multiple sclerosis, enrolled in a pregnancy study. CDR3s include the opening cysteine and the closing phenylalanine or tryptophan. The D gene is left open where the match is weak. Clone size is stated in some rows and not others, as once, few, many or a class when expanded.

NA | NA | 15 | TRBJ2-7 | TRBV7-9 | TGTGCCAGCAGCATTTCGCGGTCGACAGGATCTTCTAAGTACTTC | CASSISRSTGSSKYF
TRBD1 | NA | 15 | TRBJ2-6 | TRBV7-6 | TGTGCCAGCGCAACAGGGGGCGGAGGGGCCAACGTCCTGACTTTC | CASATGGGGANVLTF
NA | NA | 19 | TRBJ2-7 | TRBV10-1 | TGCGCCAGCAAAGGACGGACTCCCGACCTACCCCCTCAAGACTACGAGCAGTACTTC | CASKGRTPDLPPQDYEQYF
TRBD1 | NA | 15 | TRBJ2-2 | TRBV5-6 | TGTGCCAGCAGCTCGAGGCACAGGGGGCGCCGGGAGCTGTTTTTT | CASSSRHRGRRELFF
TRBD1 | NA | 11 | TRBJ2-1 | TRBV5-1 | TGCGCCAGCAGCGGGACAGGGGGCAATATCTTC | CASSGTGGNIF
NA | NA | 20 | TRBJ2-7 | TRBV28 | TGTGCCAGCAGTTACGTTCCCAGATTCCGGTTGGGGGGAAGCTCCTACGAGCAGTACTTC | CASSYVPRFRLGGSSYEQYF
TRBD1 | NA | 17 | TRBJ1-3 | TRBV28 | TGTGCCAGCATTGGAGCCATACTGGGACAGCAGAAGAACACCATATATTTT | CASIGAILGQQKNTIYF
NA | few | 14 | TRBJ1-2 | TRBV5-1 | TGCGCCAGCAGCTTGGGTCAGGGCTTGGGAGGCTACACCTTC | CASSLGQGLGGYTF
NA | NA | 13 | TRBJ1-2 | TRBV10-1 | TGCGCCAGCAGTCCCAGACAGAACTATGGCTACACCTTC | CASSPRQNYGYTF
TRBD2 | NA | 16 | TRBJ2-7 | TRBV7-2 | TGTGCCAGCAGACGGTCTAGCGGGAGTGTCTCCTACGAGCAGTACTTC | CASRRSSGSVSYEQYF
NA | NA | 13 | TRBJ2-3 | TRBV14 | TGTGCCAGCAGCCAACCGTGGGGGGACACGCAGTATTTT | CASSQPWGDTQYF
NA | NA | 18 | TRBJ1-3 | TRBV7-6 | TGTGCCAGCAGCTTAGCGCTAACGGCGGGTGATAGTAGAAACACCATATATTTT | CASSLALTAGDSRNTIYF
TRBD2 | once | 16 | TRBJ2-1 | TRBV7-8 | TGTGCCAGCAGCCTCGGGACTAGCGGGGGTAGGAATGAGCAGTTCTTC | CASSLGTSGGRNEQFF
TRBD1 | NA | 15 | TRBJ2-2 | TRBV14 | TGTGCCAGCAGCATTGGACAGGGGAACACCGGGGAGCTGTTTTTT | CASSIGQGNTGELFF
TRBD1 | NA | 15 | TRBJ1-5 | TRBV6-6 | TGTGCCAGCAGGACGGGACAGGGGGCCCATCAGCCCCAGCATTTT | CASRTGQGAHQPQHF
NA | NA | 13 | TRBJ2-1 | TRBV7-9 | TGTGCCAGCAGCTTAGGGGGGGTCAATGAGCAGTTCTTC | CASSLGGVNEQFF
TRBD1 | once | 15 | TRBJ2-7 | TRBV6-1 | TGTGCCAGCACCAGAGACAGGGCCCAAACCTACGAGCAGTACTTC | CASTRDRAQTYEQYF
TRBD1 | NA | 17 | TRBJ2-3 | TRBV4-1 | TGCGCCAGCAGCCAAGTTATAACCCAGGGGGCCCCAGATACGCAGTATTTT | CASSQVITQGAPDTQYF
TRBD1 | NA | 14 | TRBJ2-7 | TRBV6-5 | TGTGCCAGCACCCAGGGGGCGCCCCGGGGGGAGCAGTACTTC | CASTQGAPRGEQYF
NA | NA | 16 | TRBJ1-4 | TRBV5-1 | TGCGCCAGCAGCCTCAACAGGAACCTAGGGAATGAAAAACTGTTTTTT | CASSLNRNLGNEKLFF
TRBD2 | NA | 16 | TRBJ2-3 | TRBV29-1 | TGCAGCGTTGACCCCTTTACTAGCGGTAGCACAGATACGCAGTATTTT | CSVDPFTSGSTDTQYF
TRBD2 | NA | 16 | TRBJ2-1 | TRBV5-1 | TGCGCCAGCAGCTTGAGGGCTAGCGGGGTATACAATGAGCAGTTCTTC | CASSLRASGVYNEQFF
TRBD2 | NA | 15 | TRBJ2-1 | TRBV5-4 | TGTGCCAGCAGCTTGGGGGGGCGGGAGGGTCATGAGCAGTTCTTC | CASSLGGREGHEQFF
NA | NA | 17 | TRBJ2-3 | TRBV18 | TGTGCCAGCTCATCAACGGACTGGGGAACTGGCACAGATACGCAGTATTTT | CASSSTDWGTGTDTQYF
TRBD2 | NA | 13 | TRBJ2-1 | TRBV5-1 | TGCGCCAGCAGGGTACTAGCGGGTAAAGAGCAGTTCTTC | CASRVLAGKEQFF
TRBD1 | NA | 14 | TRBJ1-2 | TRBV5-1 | TGCGCCAGCAGCTTAACAAGGACAGGGGGTGGCTACACCTTC | CASSLTRTGGGYTF
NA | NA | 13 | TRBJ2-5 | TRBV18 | TGTGCCAGCTCGTACGGGGACCAAGAGACCCAGTACTTC | CASSYGDQETQYF
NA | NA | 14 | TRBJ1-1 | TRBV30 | TGTGCCTGGAACCCGGGACACACGAACACTGAAGCTTTCTTT | CAWNPGHTNTEAFF
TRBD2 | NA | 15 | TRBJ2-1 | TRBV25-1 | TGTGCCAGCGGAGGCGGCGGGAGGGCCTACAATGAGCAGTTCTTC | CASGGGGRAYNEQFF
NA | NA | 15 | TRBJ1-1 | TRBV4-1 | TGCGCCAGCAGCCAAATGGGGGAGGGGAACACTGAAGCTTTCTTT | CASSQMGEGNTEAFF
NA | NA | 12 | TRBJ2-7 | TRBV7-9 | TGTGCCAGCAGCTTAGCCAGTCTTGAGCAGTACTTC | CASSLASLEQYF
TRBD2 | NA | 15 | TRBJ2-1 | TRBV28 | TGTGCCAGCAGCCCCAGCGGGGGATCCTACAATGAGCAGTTCTTC | CASSPSGGSYNEQFF
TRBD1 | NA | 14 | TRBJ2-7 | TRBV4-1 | TGCGCCAGCAGCCAAGATCGGACAGGCCGCGAGCAGTACTTC | CASSQDRTGREQYF
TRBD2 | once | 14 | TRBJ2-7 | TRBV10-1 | TGCGCCAGCAACAAGCGGGAGCGCGACTACGAGCAGTACTTC | CASNKRERDYEQYF
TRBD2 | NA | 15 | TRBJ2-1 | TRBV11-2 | TGTGCCAGCAGATTACTAGCGCGAGGATACAATGAGCAGTTCTTC | CASRLLARGYNEQFF
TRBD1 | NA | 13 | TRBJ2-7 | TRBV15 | TGTGCCACCAGCAGAACAGGGGGCGACGAGCAGTACTTC | CATSRTGGDEQYF
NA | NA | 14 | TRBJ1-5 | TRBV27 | TGTGCCAGCAGTTTGGAGGGGACGTATCAGCCCCAGCATTTT | CASSLEGTYQPQHF
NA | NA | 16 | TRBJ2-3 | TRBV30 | TGTGCCTGGAGTGTAAAGTCCCTACTGATCACAGATACGCAGTATTTT | CAWSVKSLLITDTQYF